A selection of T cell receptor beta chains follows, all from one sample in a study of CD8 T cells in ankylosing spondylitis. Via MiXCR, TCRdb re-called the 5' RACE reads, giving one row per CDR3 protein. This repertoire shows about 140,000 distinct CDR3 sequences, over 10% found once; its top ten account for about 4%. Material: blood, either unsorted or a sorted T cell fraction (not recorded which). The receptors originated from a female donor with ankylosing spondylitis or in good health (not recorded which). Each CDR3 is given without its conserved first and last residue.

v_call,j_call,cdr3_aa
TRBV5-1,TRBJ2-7,ATTFGQGARHEQY
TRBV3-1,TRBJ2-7,ASSPIGDSSYEQY
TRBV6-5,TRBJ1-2,ASSSTRANGYT
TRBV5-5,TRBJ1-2,ASSLRGGYGYT
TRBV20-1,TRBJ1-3,SATQGSGGNTIY
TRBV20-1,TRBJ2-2,SGQTMGSYFANTGELF
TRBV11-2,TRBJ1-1,ASSQTGYTEAF
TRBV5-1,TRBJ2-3,ASSLGQGESETSRDLTDTQY
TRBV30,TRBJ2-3,AWSSTDTQY
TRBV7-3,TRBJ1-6,ASSLDSLNSPLH
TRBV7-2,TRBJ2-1,ASSLGLAWGEQF
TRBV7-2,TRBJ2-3,ASSLVPYGDTDTQY
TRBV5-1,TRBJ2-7,ASSLESQSRAYEQY
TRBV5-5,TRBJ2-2,ASSLRDRAIRELF
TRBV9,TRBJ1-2,ASTLPSPGAPKGYT
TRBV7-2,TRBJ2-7,ASSGLYEQY
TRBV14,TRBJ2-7,ASSQDPPGLAGGPLYEQY
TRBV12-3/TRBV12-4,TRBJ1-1,ASRTQGARHTEAF
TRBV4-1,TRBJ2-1,ASSQGTTYNEQF
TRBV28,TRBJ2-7,ASSLGLAGLREQY
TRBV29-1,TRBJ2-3,SVEEELATPQY
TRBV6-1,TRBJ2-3,ASRTRSALITDTQY
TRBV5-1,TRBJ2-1,ASSPEGTSGSDSYNEQF
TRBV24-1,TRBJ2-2,ATSQSGKNTGELF
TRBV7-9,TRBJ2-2,ASSPPDRVGELF
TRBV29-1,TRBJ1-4,SVRGGVEEKLF
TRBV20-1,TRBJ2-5,SATGAQGKTQY
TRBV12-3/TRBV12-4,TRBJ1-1,ASSLGGPEAF
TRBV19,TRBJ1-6,ASSHPYNSPLH
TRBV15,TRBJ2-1,ATSMLNNEQF
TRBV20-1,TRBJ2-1,SARDTGTRSANEQF
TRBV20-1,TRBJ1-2,SASQATANYGYT
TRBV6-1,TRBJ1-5,ASSEALRDSAQPQH
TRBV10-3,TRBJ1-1,AISERGDTEAF
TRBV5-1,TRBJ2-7,ASSLLTAAGFNYEQY
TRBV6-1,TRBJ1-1,ASSPQGKNTEAF
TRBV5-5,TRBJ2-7,ASTRQDSGAYEQY
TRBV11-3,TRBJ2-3,ASSPGGTSTQY
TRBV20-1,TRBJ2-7,SASTGGPKEQY
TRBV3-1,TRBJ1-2,ASSQAAFNGYT
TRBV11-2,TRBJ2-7,ASSTGTGPYEQY
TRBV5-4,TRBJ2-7,ASSLMPSGTYEQY
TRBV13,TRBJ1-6,ASRTFMTGGEVNSPLH
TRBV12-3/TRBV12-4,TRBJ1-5,ASTPVGPRDGPQH
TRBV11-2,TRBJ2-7,ASSSDIRVEQY
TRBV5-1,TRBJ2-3,ASSKKRALTDTQY
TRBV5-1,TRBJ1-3,ASSLLGFSGNTIY
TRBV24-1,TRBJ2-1,ATSAPGTGSHEQF
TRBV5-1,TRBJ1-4,ASSLAGLPTHNEKLF
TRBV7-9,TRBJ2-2,ASSLSAGQGRTGELF
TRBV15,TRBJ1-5,ATSRGQGNQPQH
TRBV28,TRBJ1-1,ASTAGHFHTEAF
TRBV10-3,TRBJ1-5,AISEGTGSSNQPQH
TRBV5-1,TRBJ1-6,ASIVDSPLH
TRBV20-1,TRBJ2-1,SAREVAAYNEQF
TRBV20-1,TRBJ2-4,SAGRGGQIN
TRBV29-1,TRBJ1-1,SGDRGRYTEAF
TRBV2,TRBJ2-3,ALSPRGESLADTDTQY
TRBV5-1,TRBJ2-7,ASSAQGNEQY